This T cell receptor beta chain is drawn from a study of blood T cell repertoires in COVID-19. Study background: Material from acute and convalescent COVID-19 was sourced from the United States, Italy and Spain. T cells, B-cell-depleted T cells, or PBMCs provided the cDNA or gDNA that served as material.

The germline V gene encodes CDR1 SGHDT and CDR2 YYEEEE. The CDR3 contains 19 residues. The V gene end was trimmed by 1 base and the J gene end by 3 bases; junction bases not matched to a gene: 17. As handled by the study authors: The assay estimated nucleated cells by amplifying reference gene primers. Clones were read by immunoSEQ multiplex PCR, and TCRdb kept only the in-frame ones, dropping some. That table is the source of V, J and clone size, and D and trimming were worked out from the DNA. The sample has about 190,000 clones, around nine tenths seen once. The chain carries TRBV5-6 and TRBJ2-3, with 7 bases fitting TRBD2. Sequenced material: peripheral blood. This TCR was recovered from a man aged 25-45 years with acute or convalescent COVID-19. The CDR3 is CASSLFPSGSRWTTDTQYF. As DNA, the CDR3 is TGTGCCAGCAGCTTGTTTCCTAGCGGAAGCCGATGGACTACAGATACGCAGTATTTT.